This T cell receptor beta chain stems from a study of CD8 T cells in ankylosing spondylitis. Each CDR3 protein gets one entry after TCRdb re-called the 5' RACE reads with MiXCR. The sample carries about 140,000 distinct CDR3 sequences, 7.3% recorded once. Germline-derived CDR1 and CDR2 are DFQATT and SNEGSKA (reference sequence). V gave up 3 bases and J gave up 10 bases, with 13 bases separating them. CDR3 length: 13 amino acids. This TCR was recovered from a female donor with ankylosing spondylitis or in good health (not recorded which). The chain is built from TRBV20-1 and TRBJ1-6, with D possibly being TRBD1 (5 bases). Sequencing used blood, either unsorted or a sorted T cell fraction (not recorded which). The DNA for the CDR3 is TGCAGTGCTAGGGGCAGGGAGGGATCACCCCTCCACTTT. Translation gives CSARGREGSPLHF.